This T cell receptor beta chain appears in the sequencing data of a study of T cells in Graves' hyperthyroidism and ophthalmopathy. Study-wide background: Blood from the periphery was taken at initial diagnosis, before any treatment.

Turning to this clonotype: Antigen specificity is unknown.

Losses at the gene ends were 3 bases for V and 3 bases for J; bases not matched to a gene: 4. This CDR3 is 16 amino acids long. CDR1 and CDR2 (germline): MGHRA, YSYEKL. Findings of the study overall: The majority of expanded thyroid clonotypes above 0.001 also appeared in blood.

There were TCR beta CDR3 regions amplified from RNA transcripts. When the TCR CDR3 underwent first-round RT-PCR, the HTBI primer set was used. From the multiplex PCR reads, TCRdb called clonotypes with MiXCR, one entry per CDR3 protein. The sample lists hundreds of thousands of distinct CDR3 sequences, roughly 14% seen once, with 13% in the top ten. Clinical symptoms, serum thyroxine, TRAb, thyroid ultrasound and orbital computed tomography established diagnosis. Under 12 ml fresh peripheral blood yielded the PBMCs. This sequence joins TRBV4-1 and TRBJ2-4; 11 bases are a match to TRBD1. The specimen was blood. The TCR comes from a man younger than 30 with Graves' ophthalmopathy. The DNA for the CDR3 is TGCGCCAGCAGCCAGCCCGGGACAGGGGGCAAAAACATTCAGTACTTC. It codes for CASSQPGTGGKNIQYF.